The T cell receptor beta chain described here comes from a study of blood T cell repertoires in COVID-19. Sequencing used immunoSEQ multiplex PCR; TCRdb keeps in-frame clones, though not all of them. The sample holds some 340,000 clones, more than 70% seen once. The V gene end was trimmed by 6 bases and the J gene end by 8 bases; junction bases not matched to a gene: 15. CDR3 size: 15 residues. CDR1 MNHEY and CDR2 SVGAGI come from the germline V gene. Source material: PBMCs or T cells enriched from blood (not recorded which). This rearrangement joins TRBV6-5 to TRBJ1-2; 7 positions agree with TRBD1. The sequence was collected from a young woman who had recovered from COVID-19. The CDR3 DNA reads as TGTGCCAGCAGCTACGATAACAGGGGTACGTGGGGCTACACCTTC. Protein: CASSYDNRGTWGYTF.